The 24 T cell receptor beta chains given below trace back to one sample, sequenced in a study of T cells after yellow fever vaccination. TCRdb used MiXCR to reprocess the 5' RACE reads, holding one entry per CDR3 protein. The sample shows tens of thousands of distinct CDR3 sequences, 7.4% of them seen only once. Sequenced here: CD8+ T cells sorted from PBMCs, sampled 15 days after the yellow fever booster vaccination. The receptors stem from a young man who received the YFV17D yellow fever vaccine.

About this clonotype: This may be a read error: a much more frequent sequence differs by one nucleotide. The V and J genes are TRBV20-1 and TRBJ2-7; the D gene could be TRBD1 or TRBD2 (5 bases each). Germline V gene lookup returns CDR1 DFQATT and CDR2 SNEGSKA (reference sequence). The CDR3 contains 17 residues. The CDR3 region has the DNA TGCTGTGCTAGAGAGGGACGCCTTGGGGCCTCAACCTACGAGCAGTACTTC. It codes for CCAREGRLGASTYEQYF.

This clonotype has a count of ten or more. The chain joins TRBV29-1 to TRBJ2-3, with D tentatively TRBD1 or TRBD2 (5 bases each). Between the trimmed V and J ends, which lost 5 bases and 10 bases, there was a span of 19 bases. CDR1 and CDR2 from the germline V gene are SQVTM and ANQGSEA. This CDR3 is 13 amino acids long. The CDR3 DNA reads as TGCAGCGTTTTCCGGGACCGTTACAAGGCGCAGTATTTT. Its protein product is CSVFRDRYKAQYF.

At least ten counts were recorded for this clonotype. The V and J genes are TRBV30 and TRBJ2-7; TRBD2 aligns across 10 bases. The CDR3 has 15 amino acids. Per the germline V gene, CDR1 is GTSNPN and CDR2 is SVGIG (reference sequence). Trimming took 0 bases from V and 5 from J; bases not matched to a gene: 7. The CDR3, as DNA: TGTGCCTGGAGTGTAGGGGCTAGCGGGAGCAACGAGCAGTACTTC. It encodes CAWSVGASGSNEQYF.

This clonotype was counted ten times or more. V is TRBV4-3 and J is TRBJ2-2; TRBD2 matches 10 bases. Germline trimming cut 5 bases from V and 3 bases from J; bases unmatched to any gene: 15. The CDR3 spans 19 residues. Germline CDR1 is LGHNA and CDR2 is YSLEER. The CDR3 region has the DNA TGCGCCAGCAGCTGCGAGGAACTAGCGGGATGTTCGGACACCGGGGAGCTGTTTTTT. It is translated as CASSCEELAGCSDTGELFF.

This clonotype was seen repeatedly, ten times or more. The rearrangement joins TRBV15 to TRBJ2-7; 8 bases align to TRBD1. The J segment lost 3 bases and the V segment lost 5 bases, leaving 9 bases of the junction unmatched. The germline CDR1 and CDR2 sequences are LNHNV and YYDKDF (reference sequence). The CDR3 spans 15 residues. The CDR3 loop is CATSPDSGQDYEQYF. The CDR3 region has the DNA TGTGCCACCAGCCCGGATTCGGGACAGGACTACGAGCAGTACTTC. The variable domain in full, with the rest retrieved from reference TRBV15 and TRBJ2-7, is DAMVIQNPRYQVTQFGKPVTLSCSQTLNHNVMYWYQQKSSQAPKLLFHYYDKDFNNEADTPDNFQSRRPNTSFCFLDIRSPGLGDTAMYLCATSPDSGQDYEQYFGPGTRLTVT.

The chain uses TRBV4-3 and TRBJ1-1, with D uncertain. In germline, CDR1 is LGHNA, CDR2 YSLEER. The V gene lost 0 bases and the J gene lost 8 bases, with 22 bases spanning the gap. This CDR3 comprises 17 residues. CDR3 DNA: TGCGCCAGCAGCCAAGATGGTGTAGGTGACCTGAGACTCGAAGCTTTCTTT. It codes for CASSQDGVGDLRLEAFF.

The sample holds a few counts of this clonotype. The J gene is TRBJ2-1, the V gene TRBV12-3 or TRBV12-4; perhaps TRBD2 as D (5 bases). Trimming cost V 4 bases and J 5 bases, with 15 bases left between them. The CDR3 consists of 15 residues. CDR3 amino acids: CASSSLGDGDNEQFF. The CDR3 DNA reads TGTGCCAGCAGTTCCCTAGGTGACGGGGACAATGAGCAGTTCTTC.

This clonotype has ten or more counts. The rearrangement links TRBV12-3 or TRBV12-4 to TRBJ2-7; D is unresolved. The CDR3 covers 12 residues. The ends were cut back, 3 bases at V and 2 bases at J, with 5 bases in the middle. CDR3 DNA: TGTGCCAGCAGTTTGGGTGCCTACGAGCAGTACTTC. This gives the protein CASSLGAYEQYF.

This clonotype showed up many times. The chain carries TRBV11-2 and TRBJ2-5; D not resolved. Germline V gene data show CDR1 as SGHAT and CDR2 as FQNNGV. The ends were cut back, 6 bases at V and 1 base at J, with 12 bases in the middle. There are 14 residues in the CDR3. In DNA form, the CDR3 reads TGTGCCAGCAGACCCCTGTTGGGCCAAGAGACCCAGTACTTC. Translation gives CASRPLLGQETQYF.

This clonotype was detected many times. The chain combines TRBV10-3 with TRBJ1-1, with unresolved D. This CDR3 contains 15 residues. Deletions cut 6 bases from V and 4 bases from J, with 18 bases between. CDR1 and CDR2 from the germline V gene are ENHRY and SYGVKD. This chain's CDR3 is CAIRSPEDRVTEAFF. In nucleotides, the CDR3 is TGTGCCATCAGGAGCCCCGAGGATAGAGTCACTGAAGCTTTCTTT.

At least ten counts were recorded for this clonotype. CDR3 sequence reads: CASSPGSAYEQYF. CDR3 DNA: TGTGCCAGCAGTCCAGGGTCAGCCTACGAGCAGTACTTC. The chain links TRBV6-1 to TRBJ2-7; TRBD1 is a possible D gene (5 bases). The CDR3 consists of 13 residues. Looked up from germline, CDR1 is MNHNS and CDR2 is SASEGT. The V end was cut by 5 bases, the J end by 2 bases, with 10 bases between.

This clonotype was observed many times. This chain links TRBV15 with TRBJ2-7; D unresolved. This CDR3 is built from 13 residues. Per the germline V gene, CDR1 is LNHNV and CDR2 is YYDKDF (reference sequence). The ends were cut back, 9 bases at V and 3 bases at J, with 15 bases in the middle. CDR3 sequence reads: CATVDPTNYEQYF. The CDR3 DNA is TGTGCCACTGTCGACCCGACCAACTACGAGCAGTACTTC.

The V call is TRBV20-1, the J call TRBJ2-3; 9 bases map to TRBD1. The CDR3 has 15 amino acids. Germline loops: CDR1 DFQATT, CDR2 SNEGSKA (reference sequence). The V and J ends lost 0 bases and 3 bases, in that order; junction bases with no gene match: 4. This CDR3 reads CSARDWGQGTDTQYF. The CDR3 nucleotides read TGCAGTGCTAGAGATTGGGGACAGGGAACAGATACGCAGTATTTT.

This clonotype was seen many times. This chain joins TRBV6-1 and TRBJ2-3; TRBD1 is a possible D gene (6 bases). V gave up 5 bases and J gave up 0 bases, with 18 bases separating them. Germline V gene data show CDR1 as MNHNS and CDR2 as SASEGT. There are 17 residues in the CDR3. As DNA, the CDR3 is TGTGCCAGCAGTCCTTCCCCCTCGGGACACAGCACAGATACGCAGTATTTT. It encodes CASSPSPSGHSTDTQYF.

This clonotype was detected ten times or more. This chain joins TRBV19 and TRBJ2-1, with 7 bases fitting TRBD2. The CDR3 sequence is 15 residues long. V was pared by 5 bases and J by 5 bases, with 9 bases of the junction left unmatched. Germline assignment: CDR1 LNHDA and CDR2 SQIVND (reference sequence). The CDR3 sequence: CASSLRGSPNNEQFF. The DNA for the CDR3 is TGTGCCAGTAGTTTGCGGGGGTCTCCAAACAATGAGCAGTTCTTC.

This clonotype appeared many times. The J gene is TRBJ2-1, the V gene TRBV30; the D is unclear. The CDR3 is 12 residues long. Looked up from germline, CDR1 is GTSNPN and CDR2 is SVGIG (reference sequence). V was cut by 0 bases and J by 10 bases, with 10 bases left in between. The CDR3 is CAWSVAGPEQFF. The CDR3 DNA is TGTGCCTGGAGTGTAGCCGGACCAGAGCAGTTCTTC.

This clonotype was observed a handful of times. The V call is TRBV2, the J call TRBJ2-2; D uncertain. The CDR3 has 12 residues. The V end was cut by 4 bases, the J end by 4 bases, with 4 bases between. Germline CDR1 SNHLY, CDR2 FYNNEI. Here the CDR3 DNA reads TGTGCCAGCAGTGGGGGCACCGGGGAGCTGTTTTTT. This gives the protein CASSGGTGELFF.

The chain joins TRBV9 to TRBJ2-2, with a weak D call TRBD2 (5 bases). Germline V lookup: CDR1 SGDLS, CDR2 YYNGEE. The germline V and J ends were trimmed by 0 bases and 1 base, with 10 bases remaining between them. The CDR3 is made up of 16 amino acids. This chain's CDR3 is CASSVEPAGNTGELFF. The CDR3 DNA reads TGTGCCAGCAGCGTAGAGCCGGCGGGGAACACCGGGGAGCTGTTTTTT.

The sample holds many counts of this clonotype. The chain couples TRBV6-2 or TRBV6-3 to TRBJ2-1; D gene uncertain. The germline CDR1 and CDR2 sequences are MNHEY and SVGEGT. There are 14 residues in the CDR3. Trimming stripped 4 bases from V and 8 bases from J, with 15 bases between. In nucleotides, the CDR3 is TGTGCCAGCAGTTTCGTCAACTTGGGCGATGAGCAGTTCTTC. It encodes CASSFVNLGDEQFF.

This clonotype was seen at least ten times. The gene calls are TRBV11-3 and TRBJ2-1; TRBD2 matches 7 bases. Germline CDR1 SGHNT, CDR2 YENEEA. Germline trimming cut 5 bases from V and 8 bases from J; bases unmatched to any gene: 6. The length of the CDR3 is 13 residues. CDR3 nucleotides: TGTGCCAGCAGCCCGAGACTAGCTCATGAGCAGTTCTTC. Its protein is CASSPRLAHEQFF.

Ten or more counts support this clonotype. The rearrangement joins TRBV27 to TRBJ1-2; tentatively, D is TRBD1 (5 bases). Trimming removed 6 bases at V and 3 bases at J, with 23 bases between. The germline gives CDR1 MNHEY, CDR2 SMNVEV (reference sequence). CDR3 length: 17 amino acids. CDR3 sequence reads: CASSFRAGTWSDYGYTF. CDR3 sequence (DNA): TGTGCCAGCAGCTTTCGGGCAGGGACTTGGTCGGACTATGGCTACACCTTC.

This clonotype was counted a few times. The chain combines TRBV7-9 with TRBJ2-7; D is unclear. Germline CDR1 and CDR2: SEHNR and FQNEAQ (reference sequence). Trimming took off 7 bases at V and 3 bases at J, with 16 bases between the two ends. The CDR3 loop spans 14 amino acids. The chain's CDR3 is CASTHRAEHYEQYF. The CDR3 DNA reads TGTGCCAGCACCCACCGGGCCGAACACTACGAGCAGTACTTC.

The chain combines TRBV25-1 with TRBJ2-5; 11 nucleotides match TRBD2. J lost 4 bases, V lost 1 base, and 8 bases had no gene match. From germline, CDR1 is MGHDK and CDR2 SYGVNS. The CDR3 covers 17 residues. The DNA of the CDR3 is TGTGCCAGCAGTGAATCAGGTAGCGGGAGGGCCCGAGAGACCCAGTACTTC. This translates into CASSESGSGRARETQYF.

The chain uses TRBV19 and TRBJ1-1; no clear D. The germline V gene has CDR1 LNHDA and CDR2 SQIVND (reference sequence). The CDR3 is 14 amino acids. With 0 bases removed from V and 1 base from J, the gap between germline ends came to 6 bases. In DNA, the CDR3 is TGTGCCAGTAGTATAGAAGGCGGGAACACTGAAGCTTTCTTT. Translation gives CASSIEGGNTEAFF.